This T cell receptor beta chain was retrieved from a study of cytomegalovirus exposure and HLA in healthy donors. This CDR3 spans 15 amino acids. Germline CDR1 MDHEN, CDR2 SYDVKM. The V segment lost 5 bases and the J segment 2 bases; nucleotides outside the gene matches: 7. This PCR relied on a set of 60 Vbeta primers and 13 Jbeta primers. Generated by immunoSEQ multiplex PCR, the TCRdb table keeps only in-frame clones and is missing some. This table holds under 150,000 clones, approximately 9% found once. Sequencing was carried out using PBMCs. The chain uses TRBV28 and TRBJ1-1; 8 positions match TRBD1. This clonotype was obtained from a male donor in good health and CMV-seronegative. CDR3 nucleotide sequence: TGTGCCAGCAGTCCCGCCGGGACAGGCAACACTGAAGCTTTCTTT. It yields the protein CASSPAGTGNTEAFF.